This entry lists 4 T cell receptor beta chains sequenced from one sample in a study of vaccination effects on CD4 cells after COVID-19. Assay used: immunoSEQ multiplex PCR; TCRdb lists only in-frame clones, some missing. The sample lists about 66,000 clones; about 74% were seen once. No antigen has been identified for these receptors. The culture ran for under eleven days, and then CD4+ T cells were isolated. Participants were given two doses of BNT162b2 or mRNA-1273 vaccine. The material was CD4+ T cells from PBMCs cultured without peptide, obtained after COVID-19 vaccination. These receptors all stem from a human donor who received a COVID-19 vaccine.

The chain is built from TRBV3-1 (or the pseudogene TRBV3-2) and TRBJ2-2; the match to TRBD2 covers 9 bases. V was clipped by 2 bases and J by 0 bases; unmatched bases: 4. This CDR3 has 17 amino acids. Per the germline V gene, CDR1 is LGHDT and CDR2 is YNNKEL (reference sequence). The CDR3 DNA sequence: TGTGCCAGCAGCCAAAGGCTAGCGGGGACGAACACCGGGGAGCTGTTTTTT. Amino acids: CASSQRLAGTNTGELFF.

The chain combines TRBV9 with TRBJ2-2, with D perhaps assigned TRBD1 or TRBD2 (6 bases each). CDR1 and CDR2 from the germline V gene are SGDLS and YYNGEE. The V and J ends lost 2 bases and 0 bases respectively, with 11 bases between them. This CDR3 is 16 amino acids long. The CDR3 reads CASSVGQRANTGELFF. As DNA, the CDR3 is TGTGCCAGCAGCGTTGGACAGCGGGCGAACACCGGGGAGCTGTTTTTT.

The rearrangement links TRBV6-5 to TRBJ2-1, with 8 bases fitting TRBD2. The CDR3 spans 14 residues. The V and J ends lost 6 bases and 6 bases, in that order; junction bases with no gene match: 7. CDR1 and CDR2 (germline): MNHEY, SVGAGI. The CDR3 DNA reads as TGTGCCAGCAGCTCCTCGGGGGGGTTCAATGAGCAGTTCTTC. Translation: CASSSSGGFNEQFF.

In nucleotides, the CDR3 is TGTGCCAGCAGTTACTCCCCTCCCACGGGGGAGCAGTACGTC. This encodes CASSYSPPTGEQYV. The chain combines TRBV6-5 with TRBJ2-7; a possible D gene is TRBD2 (5 bases). Germline lookup yields CDR1 MNHEY and CDR2 SVGAGI. Between the trimmed V and J ends, which lost 0 bases and 7 bases, there was a span of 13 bases. The CDR3 has 14 amino acids.